The 13 T cell receptor beta chains in this list originate from one sample, sequenced in a study of post-analysis software for immune sequencing data. Study findings and constraints: Roughly 5 TRBV segments, TRBV5-6, TRBV5-1 and TRBV20-1 among them, were found more frequent in patients than controls.

These receptors are not linked to any known antigen. Researchers reported that TCR beta cDNA libraries carried unique molecular identifiers. Each CDR3 protein is one row after TCRdb ran MiXCR on the PCR reads. This repertoire shows around 200,000 distinct CDR3 sequences, 25% to 30% found once; its top ten account for roughly 3.4%. Input material: blood. These receptors were collected from a girl aged 2-17 years with multiple sclerosis.

This rearrangement joins TRBV14 to TRBJ2-7; 14 positions match TRBD2. Germline V gene sequence: CDR1 SGHDN, CDR2 FVKESK. V shed 5 bases, J shed 4 bases, and the junction held 4 bases outside the gene matches. The CDR3 is 15 amino acids. CDR3 sequence reads: CASSETSGRAYEQYF. DNA of the CDR3: TGTGCCAGCAGCGAGACTAGCGGGAGGGCGTACGAGCAGTACTTC.

On this clonotype: This clone may be a read error of a much larger clone one base away. The chain recombines TRBV20-1 with TRBJ2-5, with TRBD1 matching 7 bases. The CDR3 is 13 amino acids. Germline V gene lookup returns CDR1 DFQATT and CDR2 SNEGSKA (reference sequence). CDR3 loop: CSASTGEQETLYF. CDR3 DNA sequence: TGCAGTGCTAGCACAGGGGAGCAAGAGACCCTGTACTTC.

The chain links TRBV3-1 to TRBJ2-1; 11 bases map to TRBD2. The CDR3 has 15 amino acids. Trimming removed 3 bases from V and 10 bases from J; junction bases left unmatched: 8. Per germline, CDR1 LGHDT and CDR2 YNNKEL (reference sequence). CDR3 protein: CASSQTLAGGGEQFF. The CDR3 bases are TGTGCCAGCAGCCAGACCCTAGCGGGGGGTGGCGAGCAGTTCTTC.

The chain employs TRBV7-2 and TRBJ2-7, with D maybe TRBD2 (6 bases). The CDR3 is made up of 16 amino acids. V was shortened by 4 bases and J by 5 bases, with 21 bases between the two germline ends. In germline, CDR1 is SGHTA, CDR2 FQGNSA. CDR3 in DNA: TGTGCCAGCAGCTCCATCCCGGGGAGGTTTTTCCACGAGCAGTACTTC. This translates into CASSSIPGRFFHEQYF.

V gene TRBV12-3 or TRBV12-4 combines with J gene TRBJ2-1, with a possible D match to TRBD2 (6 bases). Deletions cut 6 bases from V and 4 bases from J, with 19 bases between. CDR3 size: 16 residues. The DNA of the CDR3 is TGTGCCAGCAGGACCTCGGGCGGGAAGGATTACAATGAGCAGTTCTTC. As protein: CASRTSGGKDYNEQFF.

V and J are TRBV12-3 or TRBV12-4 and TRBJ1-5; D gene unclear. The CDR3 has 15 amino acids. The V end lost 3 bases, the J end lost 2 bases, and 11 bases lay between the germline ends. The CDR3: CASSLYSGGNQPQHF. The CDR3 DNA sequence: TGTGCCAGCAGTTTGTACAGTGGGGGCAATCAGCCCCAGCATTTT.

Notes on this clonotype: A much more abundant neighbour one base away suggests this may be a read error. V gene TRBV18 combines with J gene TRBJ2-1, with 7 bases matching TRBD1. Judging by the DNA end, TRBJ2-7 fits better; the J call may be wrong. Germline CDR1 is KGHSH and CDR2 is LQKENI. The CDR3 is 16 amino acids. The CDR3: CASSPQDRSSYNEQYF. The DNA of the CDR3 is TGTGCCAGCTCACCCCAGGACAGGAGCTCCTACAATGAGCAGTACTTC.

The rearrangement links TRBV10-3 to TRBJ1-2; D is undetermined. CDR3 size: 14 residues. Germline values: CDR1 ENHRY, CDR2 SYGVKD. V lost 6 bases and J 4 bases, leaving 15 bases between the germline ends. This chain's CDR3 is CAIREGIEFYGYTF. For the CDR3, the DNA is TGTGCCATCAGGGAGGGCATCGAATTCTATGGCTACACCTTC.

This clonotype has more than one count but fewer than ten. The chain recombines TRBV30 with TRBJ2-5; possible D gene TRBD1, 5 bases. There are 13 residues in the CDR3. Germline CDR1 reads GTSNPN; CDR2 reads SVGIG (reference sequence). V was shortened by 2 bases and J by 7 bases, with 14 bases between the two germline ends. CDR3 DNA sequence: TGTGCCTGGAGTTTGGGGCATAAAGGGACCCAGTACTTC. Translation gives CAWSLGHKGTQYF.

CDR3 bases: TGTGCCAGCAGCTTATGGGACAACTCCTACGAGCAGTACTTC. Translation gives CASSLWDNSYEQYF. The chain carries TRBV7-9 and TRBJ2-7; the D gene is possibly TRBD1 (6 bases). Germline V lookup: CDR1 SEHNR, CDR2 FQNEAQ (reference sequence). Trimming shortened V by 2 bases and J by 0 bases, and 8 bases separated the two germline ends. This CDR3 spans 14 amino acids.

This clonotype has at least ten counts. The V call is TRBV5-1, the J call TRBJ2-1, with D tentatively TRBD1 (6 bases). V was clipped by 4 bases and J by 0 bases, with 14 bases between them. Germline V gives CDR1 SGHRS, CDR2 YFSETQ. The CDR3 contains 16 residues. DNA of the CDR3: TGCGCCAGCAGCGCAAACAGGGAAAGCTCCTACAATGAGCAGTTCTTC. Translation gives CASSANRESSYNEQFF.

V gene TRBV12-3 or TRBV12-4 combines with J gene TRBJ2-7; 8 positions match TRBD2. Judging by the DNA end, TRBJ2-4 fits better; the J call may be wrong. The CDR3 contains 15 residues. The CDR3 protein is CASSLIQGGRNIQYF. CDR3 coding DNA: TGTGCCAGCAGTTTAATTCAGGGCGGGAGGAACATTCAGTACTTC.

The gene calls are TRBV7-9 and TRBJ2-2; D is unclear. Germline V CDR1 and CDR2: SEHNR, FQNEAQ (reference sequence). V was pared by 5 bases and J by 5 bases, with 3 bases between. This CDR3 is built from 11 residues. The CDR3 spells CASSETGELFF. The CDR3 nucleotides are TGTGCCAGCAGCGAAACCGGGGAGCTGTTTTTT.